In this sample, the clone carrying this T cell receptor (beta chain) turned up many times. Trimming cost V 3 bases and J 4 bases; bases outside gene matches: 10. This CDR3 comprises 16 residues. These data originate in a study of CD4 and CD8 cells across lung adenocarcinoma regions. Samples came from patients with localized non-small cell lung adenocarcinoma. From the PCR reads, TCRdb called clonotypes with MiXCR, one entry per CDR3 protein. In the table there are around 10,000 distinct CDR3 sequences, 35% to 55% of which are singletons. Sequenced material: CD8+ T cells from the margin of a lung tumor. The rearrangement links TRBV12-3 or TRBV12-4 to TRBJ2-5, with 8 bases lining up with TRBD2. The clonotype originates from a male donor with lung adenocarcinoma. The CD4 and CD8 labels of this study may be unreliable. The CDR3 coding sequence is TGTGCCAGCAGTTTCGGACTAGCAGACTACTTAGAGACCCAGTACTTC. It is translated as CASSFGLADYLETQYF.